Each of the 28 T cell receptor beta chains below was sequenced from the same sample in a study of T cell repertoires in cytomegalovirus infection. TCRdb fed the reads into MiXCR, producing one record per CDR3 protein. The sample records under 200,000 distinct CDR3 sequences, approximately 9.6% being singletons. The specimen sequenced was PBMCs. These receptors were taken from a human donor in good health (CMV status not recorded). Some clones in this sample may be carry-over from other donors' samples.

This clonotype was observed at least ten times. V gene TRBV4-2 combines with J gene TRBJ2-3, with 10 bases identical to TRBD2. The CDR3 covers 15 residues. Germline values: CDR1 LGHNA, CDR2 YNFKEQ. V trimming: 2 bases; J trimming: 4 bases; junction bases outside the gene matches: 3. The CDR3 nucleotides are TGTGCCAGCAGCCAACTAGCGGGAGTCGCAGATACGCAGTATTTT. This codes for CASSQLAGVADTQYF.

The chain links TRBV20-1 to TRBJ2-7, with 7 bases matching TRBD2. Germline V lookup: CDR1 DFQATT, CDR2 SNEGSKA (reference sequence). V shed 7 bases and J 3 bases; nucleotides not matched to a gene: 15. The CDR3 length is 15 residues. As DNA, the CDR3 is TGCAGTGTCAAAGACGGCGGGAGAAACATCTACGAGCAGTACTTC. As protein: CSVKDGGRNIYEQYF.

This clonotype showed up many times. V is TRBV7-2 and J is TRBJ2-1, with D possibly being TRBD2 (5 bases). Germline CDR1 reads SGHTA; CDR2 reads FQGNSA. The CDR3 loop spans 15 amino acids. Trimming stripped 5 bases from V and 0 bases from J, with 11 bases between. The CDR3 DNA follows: TGTGCCAGCAGCCTCTATACTAGCTCCTACAATGAGCAGTTCTTC. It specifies CASSLYTSSYNEQFF. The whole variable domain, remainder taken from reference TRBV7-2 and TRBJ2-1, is GAGVSQSPSNKVTEKGKDVELRCDPISGHTALYWYRQSLGQGLEFLIYFQGNSAPDKSGLPSDRFSAERTGGSVSTLTIQRTQQEDSAVYLCASSLYTSSYNEQFFGPGTRLTVL.

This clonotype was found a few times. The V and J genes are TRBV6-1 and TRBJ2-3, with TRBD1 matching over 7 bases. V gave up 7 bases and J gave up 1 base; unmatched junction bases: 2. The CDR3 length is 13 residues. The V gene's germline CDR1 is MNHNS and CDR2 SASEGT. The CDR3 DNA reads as TGTGCCAGCAATGACAGGGGCACAGATACGCAGTATTTT. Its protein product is CASNDRGTDTQYF.

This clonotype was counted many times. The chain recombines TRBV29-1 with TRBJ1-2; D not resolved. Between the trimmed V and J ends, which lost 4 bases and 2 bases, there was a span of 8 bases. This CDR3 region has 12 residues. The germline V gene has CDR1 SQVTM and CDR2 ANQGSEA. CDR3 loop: CSVVVGNYGYTF. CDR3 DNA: TGCAGCGTTGTTGTCGGGAACTATGGCTACACCTTC.

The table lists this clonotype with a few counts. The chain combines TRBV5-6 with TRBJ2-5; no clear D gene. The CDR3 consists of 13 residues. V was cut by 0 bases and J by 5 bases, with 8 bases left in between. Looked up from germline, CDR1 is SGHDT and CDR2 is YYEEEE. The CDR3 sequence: CASSLAASETQYF. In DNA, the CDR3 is TGTGCCAGCAGCTTGGCAGCTTCCGAGACCCAGTACTTC.

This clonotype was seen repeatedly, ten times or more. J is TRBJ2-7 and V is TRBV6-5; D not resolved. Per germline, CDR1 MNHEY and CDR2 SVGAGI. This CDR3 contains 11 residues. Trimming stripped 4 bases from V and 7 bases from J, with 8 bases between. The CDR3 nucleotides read TGTGCCAGCAGTTTCGCGAGTGAGCAGTACTTC. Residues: CASSFASEQYF.

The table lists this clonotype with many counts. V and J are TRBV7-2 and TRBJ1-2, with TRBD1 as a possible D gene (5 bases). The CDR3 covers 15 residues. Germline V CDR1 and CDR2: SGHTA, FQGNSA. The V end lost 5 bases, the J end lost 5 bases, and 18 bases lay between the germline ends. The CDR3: CASSDLGTGNYGYTF. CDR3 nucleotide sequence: TGTGCCAGCAGCGACCTCGGAACAGGCAATTATGGCTACACCTTC.

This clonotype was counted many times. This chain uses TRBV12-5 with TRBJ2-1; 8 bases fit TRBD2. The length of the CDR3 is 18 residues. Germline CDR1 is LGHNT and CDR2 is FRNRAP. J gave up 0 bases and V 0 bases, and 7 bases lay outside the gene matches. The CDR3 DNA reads TGTGCTAGTGGTTTGGTAGATCTAGCGGGTATCTCCTACAATGAGCAGTTCTTC. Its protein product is CASGLVDLAGISYNEQFF.

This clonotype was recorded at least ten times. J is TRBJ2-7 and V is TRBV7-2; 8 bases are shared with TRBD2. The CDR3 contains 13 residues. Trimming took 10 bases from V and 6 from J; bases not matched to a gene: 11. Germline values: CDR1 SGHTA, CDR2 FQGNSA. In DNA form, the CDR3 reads TGTGCCACCGTAGTAGCGGGGTGGCGCGAGCAGTACTTC. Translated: CATVVAGWREQYF.

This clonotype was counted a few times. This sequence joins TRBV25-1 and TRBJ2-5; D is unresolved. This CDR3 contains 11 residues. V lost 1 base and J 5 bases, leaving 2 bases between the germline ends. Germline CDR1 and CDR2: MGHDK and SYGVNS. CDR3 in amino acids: CASSEWETQYF. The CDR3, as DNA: TGTGCCAGCAGTGAATGGGAGACCCAGTACTTC.

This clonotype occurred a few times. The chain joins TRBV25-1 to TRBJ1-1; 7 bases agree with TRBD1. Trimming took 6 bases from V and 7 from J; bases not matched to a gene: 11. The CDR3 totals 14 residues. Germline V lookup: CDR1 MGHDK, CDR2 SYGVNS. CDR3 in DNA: TGTGCCAGCAGGGGCGATGGGACAGCCCGTGAAGCTTTCTTT. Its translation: CASRGDGTAREAFF. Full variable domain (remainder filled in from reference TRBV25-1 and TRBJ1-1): EADIYQTPRYLVIGTGKKITLECSQTMGHDKMYWYQQDPGMELHLIHYSYGVNSTEKGDLSSESTVSRIRTEHFPLTLESARPSHTSQYLCASRGDGTAREAFFGQGTRLTVV.

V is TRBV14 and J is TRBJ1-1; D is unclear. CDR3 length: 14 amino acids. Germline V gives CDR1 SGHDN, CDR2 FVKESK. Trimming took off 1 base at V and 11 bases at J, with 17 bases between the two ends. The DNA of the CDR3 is TGTGCCAGCAGCCAAGCCAGGATTCAACACGGGGCTTTCTTT. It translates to CASSQARIQHGAFF.

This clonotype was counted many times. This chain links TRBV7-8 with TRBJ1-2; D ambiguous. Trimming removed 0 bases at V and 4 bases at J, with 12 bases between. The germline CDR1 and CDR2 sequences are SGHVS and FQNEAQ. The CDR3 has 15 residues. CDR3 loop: CASSLAGSGLYGYTF. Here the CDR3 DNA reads TGTGCCAGCAGCTTAGCCGGGTCCGGGCTCTATGGCTACACCTTC. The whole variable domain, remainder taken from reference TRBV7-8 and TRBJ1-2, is GAGVSQSPRYKVAKRGQDVALRCDPISGHVSLFWYQQALGQGPEFLTYFQNEAQLDKSGLPSDRFFAERPEGSVSTLKIQRTQQEDSAVYLCASSLAGSGLYGYTFGSGTRLTVV.

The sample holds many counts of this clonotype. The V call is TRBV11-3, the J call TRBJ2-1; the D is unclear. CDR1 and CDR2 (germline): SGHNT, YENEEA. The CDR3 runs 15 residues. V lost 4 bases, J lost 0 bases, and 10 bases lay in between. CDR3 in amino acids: CASSSDGASYNEQFF. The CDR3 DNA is TGTGCCAGCAGCTCAGACGGAGCCTCCTACAATGAGCAGTTCTTC.

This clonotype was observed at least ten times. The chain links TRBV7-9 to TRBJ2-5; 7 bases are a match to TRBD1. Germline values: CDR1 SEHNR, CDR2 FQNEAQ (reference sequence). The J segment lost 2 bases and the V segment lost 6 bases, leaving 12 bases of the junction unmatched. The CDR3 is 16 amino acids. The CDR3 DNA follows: TGTGCCAGCAGGGAGAAACTGGGACAGCGTCAAGAGACCCAGTACTTC. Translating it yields CASREKLGQRQETQYF.

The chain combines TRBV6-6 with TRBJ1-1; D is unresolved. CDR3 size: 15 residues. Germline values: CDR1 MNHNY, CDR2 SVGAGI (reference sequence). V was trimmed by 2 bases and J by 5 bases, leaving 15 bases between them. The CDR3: CASSYGQSVVTEAFF. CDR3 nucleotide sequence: TGTGCCAGCAGTTACGGCCAATCGGTTGTAACTGAAGCTTTCTTT.

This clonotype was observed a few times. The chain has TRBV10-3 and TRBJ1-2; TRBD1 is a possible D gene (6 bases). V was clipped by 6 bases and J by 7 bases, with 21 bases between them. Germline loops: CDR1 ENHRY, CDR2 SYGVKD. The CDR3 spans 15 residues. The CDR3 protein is CAISRQAQTEGGYTF. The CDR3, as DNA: TGTGCCATCAGCCGACAGGCCCAAACTGAAGGTGGCTACACCTTC.

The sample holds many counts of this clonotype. The CDR3 bases are TGTGCCACCGGGGCCTCCTCTGGAAACACCATATATTTT. Protein: CATGASSGNTIYF. This chain connects TRBV11-2 to TRBJ1-3; TRBD1 is a possible D gene (5 bases). Germline V gene data show CDR1 as SGHAT and CDR2 as FQNNGV. CDR3 length: 13 amino acids. V was clipped by 10 bases and J by 0 bases, with 10 bases between them.

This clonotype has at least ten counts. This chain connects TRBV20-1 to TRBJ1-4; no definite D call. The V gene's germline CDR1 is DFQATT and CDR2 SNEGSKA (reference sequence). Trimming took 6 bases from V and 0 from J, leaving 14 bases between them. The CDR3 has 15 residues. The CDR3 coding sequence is TGCAGTGCGTCCCTCGACTCTGCAACTAATGAAAAACTGTTTTTT. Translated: CSASLDSATNEKLFF.

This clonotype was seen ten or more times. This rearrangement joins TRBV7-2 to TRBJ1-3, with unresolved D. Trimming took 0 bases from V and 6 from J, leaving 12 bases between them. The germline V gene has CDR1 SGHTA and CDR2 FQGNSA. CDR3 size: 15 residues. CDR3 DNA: TGTGCCAGCAGCTTAGCGATTCCATCCGTAAACACCATATATTTT. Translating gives CASSLAIPSVNTIYF.

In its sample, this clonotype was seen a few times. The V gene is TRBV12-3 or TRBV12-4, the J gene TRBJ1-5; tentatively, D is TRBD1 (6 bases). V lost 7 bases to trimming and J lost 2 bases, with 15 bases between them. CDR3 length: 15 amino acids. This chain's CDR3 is CASTIGGGGNQPQHF. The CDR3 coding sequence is TGTGCCAGCACCATAGGGGGGGGCGGCAATCAGCCCCAGCATTTT.

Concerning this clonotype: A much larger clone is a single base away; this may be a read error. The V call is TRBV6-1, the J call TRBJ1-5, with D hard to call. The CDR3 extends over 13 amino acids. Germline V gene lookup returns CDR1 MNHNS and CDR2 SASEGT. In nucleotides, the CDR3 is TGTGCCAGCAGTGGGAATTCGAATCAGCTCCAGCATTTT. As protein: CASSGNSNQLQHF.

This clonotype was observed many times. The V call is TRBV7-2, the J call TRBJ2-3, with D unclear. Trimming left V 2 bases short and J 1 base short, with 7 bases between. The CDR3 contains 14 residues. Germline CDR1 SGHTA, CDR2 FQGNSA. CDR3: CASSLTRGTDTQYF. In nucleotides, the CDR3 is TGTGCCAGCAGCTTAACGAGAGGCACAGATACGCAGTATTTT.

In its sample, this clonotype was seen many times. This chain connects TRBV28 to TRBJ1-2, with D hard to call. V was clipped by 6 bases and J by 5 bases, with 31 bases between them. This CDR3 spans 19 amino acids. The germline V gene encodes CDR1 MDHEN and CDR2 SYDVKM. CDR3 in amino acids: CASRPASGGLADLLYGYTF. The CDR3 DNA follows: TGTGCCAGCAGACCCGCTTCGGGAGGTCTCGCCGATCTTCTATATGGCTACACCTTC.

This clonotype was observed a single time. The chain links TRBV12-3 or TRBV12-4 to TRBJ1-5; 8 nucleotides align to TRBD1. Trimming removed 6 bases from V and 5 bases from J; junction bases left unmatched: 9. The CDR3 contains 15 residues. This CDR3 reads CASSYYGQGDQPQHF. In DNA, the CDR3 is TGTGCCAGCAGCTACTACGGACAGGGAGATCAGCCCCAGCATTTT.

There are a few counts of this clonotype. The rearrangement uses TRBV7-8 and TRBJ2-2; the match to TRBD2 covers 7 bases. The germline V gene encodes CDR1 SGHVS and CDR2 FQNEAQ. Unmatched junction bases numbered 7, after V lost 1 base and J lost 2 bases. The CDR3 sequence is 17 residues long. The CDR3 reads CASSLVGTGLNTGELFF. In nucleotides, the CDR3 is TGTGCCAGCAGCTTAGTGGGAACGGGACTAAACACCGGGGAGCTGTTTTTT.

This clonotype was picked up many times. The CDR3 bases are TGTGCCAGCAGTCACGGCCCAGGTACTAGTGAGCAGTTCTTC. Translating it yields CASSHGPGTSEQFF. The rearrangement links TRBV6-2 or TRBV6-3 to TRBJ2-1; possibly TRBD2 for D (5 bases). CDR1 is MNHEY, CDR2 SVGEGT, per germline. The CDR3 has 14 amino acids. V was clipped by 5 bases and J by 9 bases, with 17 bases between them.